This T cell receptor (beta chain) was captured in a study of T cells in Graves' hyperthyroidism and ophthalmopathy. Study conclusions and caveats: Ophthalmopathy prediction by the model preceded onset by a median roughly 6 months. Stable hyperthyroidism was told apart from ophthalmopathy by a model built on 13 V-J features.

Diagnostic assessment was based on clinical symptoms, serum thyroxine and TRAb, thyroid ultrasound and orbital computed tomography. RNA transcripts were the template for amplifying TCR beta CDR3 regions. In the first-round RT-PCR of the TCR CDR3, the HTBI primer set was used. MiXCR, run by TCRdb on the multiplex PCR reads, gives a single entry per CDR3 protein. Altogether around 540,000 distinct CDR3 sequences are present, about 16% being singletons, with the ten largest covering 29%. This clonotype was seen more than once but under ten times. Its antigen remains unknown. The junction differs from germline at one of its ends, possibly a read error. The specimen sequenced was blood. The clonotype was recovered from a woman between 25 and 40 years old with Graves' ophthalmopathy.

CDR3 sequence (DNA): TGTGCCAGCGGCTTAGAAGAGGTCAGCTACGAGCAGTACTTC. This gives the protein CASGLEEVSYEQYF. The gene calls are TRBV7-2 and TRBJ2-7; D ambiguous. Per the germline V gene, CDR1 is SGHTA and CDR2 is FQGNSA. CDR3 size: 14 residues.